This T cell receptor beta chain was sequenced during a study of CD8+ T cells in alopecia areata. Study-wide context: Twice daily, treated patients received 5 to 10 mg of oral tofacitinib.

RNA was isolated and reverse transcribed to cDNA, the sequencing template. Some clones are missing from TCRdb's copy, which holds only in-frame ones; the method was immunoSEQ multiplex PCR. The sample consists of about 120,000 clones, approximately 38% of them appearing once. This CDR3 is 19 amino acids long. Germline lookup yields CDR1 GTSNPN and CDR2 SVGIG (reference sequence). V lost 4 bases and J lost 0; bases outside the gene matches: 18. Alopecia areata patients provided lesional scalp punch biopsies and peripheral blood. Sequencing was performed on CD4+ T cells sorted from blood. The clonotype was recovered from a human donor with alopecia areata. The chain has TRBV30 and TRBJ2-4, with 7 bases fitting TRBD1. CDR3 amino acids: CAWTQTGYEGVVAKNIQYF. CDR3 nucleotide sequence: TGTGCCTGGACCCAGACAGGGTATGAGGGAGTGGTAGCCAAAAACATTCAGTACTTC. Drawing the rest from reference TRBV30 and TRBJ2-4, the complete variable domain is SQTIHQWPATLVQPVGSPLSLECTVEGTSNPNLYWYRQAAGRGLQLLFYSVGIGQISSEVPQNLSASRPQDRQFILSSKKLLLSDSGFYLCAWTQTGYEGVVAKNIQYFGAGTRLSVL.